The rows below give T cell receptor beta chains drawn from one sample of a study of OX40 agonist ivuxolimab in advanced cancers. This table comes from immunoSEQ multiplex PCR, and its TCRdb copy is limited to in-frame clones, with some not included. The sample consists of 90,000 to 120,000 clones, about 91% of them appearing once. The sample was CD4+ or CD8+ T cells sorted from blood, taken in a trial of the OX40 agonist ivuxolimab. These receptors came from an adult with an advanced solid tumor such as melanoma, head and neck, liver or kidney cancer. Each CDR3 is given with its conserved first and last residue. Clone size, where shown, is once, few, many, or a class for clones that have expanded.

size: -
J: TRBJ2-1
V: TRBV19
CDR3: CASSIRLADYNEQFF

size: -
J: TRBJ2-5
V: TRBV7-2
CDR3: CASSLTETQYF

size: -
J: TRBJ1-3
V: TRBV11-3
CDR3: CASSPGGQGTGNTIYF

size: -
J: TRBJ1-1
V: TRBV19
CDR3: CAIATGAEAFF

size: -
J: TRBJ2-1
V: TRBV6-5
CDR3: CASRPPGRNEQFF

size: -
J: TRBJ2-1
V: TRBV5-4
CDR3: CASSPLPAGVYNEQFF

size: -
J: TRBJ1-3
V: TRBV7-2
CDR3: CASSLDRGYSGNTIYF

size: -
J: TRBJ1-5
V: TRBV6-6
CDR3: CASGSNQPQHF

size: -
J: TRBJ1-2
V: TRBV28
CDR3: CASTPPGAAYYGYTF

size: -
J: TRBJ2-7
V: TRBV6-1
CDR3: CASSEFDSGSSYEQYF

size: -
J: TRBJ2-6
V: TRBV18
CDR3: CASSSDPLRANVLTF

size: once
J: TRBJ1-1
V: TRBV18
CDR3: CASSPISSGSAEAFF

size: -
J: TRBJ2-3
V: TRBV27
CDR3: CASSRQSLTDTQYF

size: -
J: TRBJ1-1
V: TRBV6-6
CDR3: CASRDHRTVTNGFF

size: -
J: TRBJ2-7
V: TRBV5-1
CDR3: CASSLVPGGYEQYF

size: -
J: TRBJ2-1
V: TRBV6-4
CDR3: CASRPGTSGSNEQFF

size: -
J: TRBJ1-3
V: TRBV5-1
CDR3: CASSLAADSGNTIYF

size: -
J: TRBJ1-1
V: TRBV18
CDR3: CASSRREGTVNTEAFF

size: -
J: TRBJ1-1
V: TRBV7-2
CDR3: CASSLVWGTEAFF

size: -
J: TRBJ2-7
V: TRBV19
CDR3: CASRGTSGNYEQYF

size: -
J: TRBJ1-5
V: TRBV18
CDR3: CASSPPQGRRGNQPQHF

size: once
J: TRBJ2-5
V: TRBV7-2
CDR3: CASSEQMGLKETQYF

size: -
J: TRBJ1-3
V: TRBV10-2
CDR3: CASSENGQSGNTIYF

size: once
J: TRBJ2-7
V: TRBV6-1
CDR3: CVSQTGQGAYEQYF

size: -
J: TRBJ1-5
V: TRBV7-8
CDR3: CASSPLGTGSNQPQHF

size: -
J: TRBJ2-1
V: TRBV19
CDR3: CASSIDPEKVYNEQFF

size: -
J: TRBJ2-2
V: TRBV7-2
CDR3: CASSGSSGRGTGELFF

size: -
J: TRBJ2-1
V: TRBV9
CDR3: CASSVGGSARNEQFF

size: -
J: TRBJ2-7
V: TRBV14
CDR3: CASSQAGTSSYEQYF

size: -
J: TRBJ1-6
V: TRBV6-5
CDR3: CASSYSAGAPNSPLHF

size: -
J: TRBJ1-1
V: TRBV5-1
CDR3: CASRIQGAPEAFF

size: -
J: TRBJ2-1
V: TRBV4-3
CDR3: CASSQSRLAGGDEQFF

size: -
J: TRBJ2-5
V: TRBV7-6
CDR3: CASSLARETQYF

size: -
J: TRBJ1-1
V: TRBV30
CDR3: CACSGGHLNTEAFF

size: once
J: TRBJ1-5
V: TRBV6-1
CDR3: CASSPTPQAPLHF

size: -
J: TRBJ2-3
V: TRBV6-1
CDR3: CASSELAGGPDTQYF

size: -
J: TRBJ2-3
V: TRBV11-3
CDR3: CASSRDRGTDTQYF

size: -
J: TRBJ2-7
V: TRBV2
CDR3: CASKGGGGSYEQYF

size: -
J: TRBJ2-1
V: TRBV7-9
CDR3: CASSLSGTSYNEQFF

size: -
J: TRBJ1-4
V: TRBV2
CDR3: CASSDGGETNEKLFF

size: -
J: TRBJ1-5
V: TRBV7-2
CDR3: CASSLGAGQFRQPQHF

size: -
J: TRBJ2-7
V: TRBV7-3
CDR3: CASSSDRFPYEQYF

size: -
J: TRBJ2-1
V: TRBV2
CDR3: CASTTGTGDEQFF

size: -
J: TRBJ1-1
V: TRBV14
CDR3: CASSQNQGGEAFF

size: -
J: TRBJ2-5
V: TRBV14
CDR3: CASSRRLPASGGEETQYF

size: -
J: TRBJ1-2
V: TRBV6-1
CDR3: CASSEAGGYGYTF

size: -
J: TRBJ2-6
V: TRBV19
CDR3: CASSPTGTGANVLTF

size: -
J: -
V: TRBV29-1
CDR3: CSVEDLETYEQYF

size: -
J: TRBJ2-3
V: TRBV6-5
CDR3: CASSYTSTDTQYF

size: -
J: TRBJ1-4
V: TRBV7-9
CDR3: CASSPSGTGGAFEKLFF

size: -
J: TRBJ2-4
V: TRBV23-1
CDR3: CASSQSQGEAKNIQYF

size: -
J: TRBJ2-1
V: TRBV7-2
CDR3: CASTLESYNEQFF

size: few
J: TRBJ2-3
V: TRBV7-7
CDR3: CASSLVCVGGERAQYF

size: -
J: TRBJ2-4
V: TRBV28
CDR3: CASSLRVTLAKNIQYF

size: once
J: TRBJ2-7
V: TRBV5-1
CDR3: CASSLGGTESYEQYF

size: -
J: TRBJ2-2
V: TRBV7-3
CDR3: CASSSLAQRDTGELFF

size: -
J: TRBJ1-3
V: TRBV9
CDR3: CASSVGTGISGNTIYF

size: few
J: TRBJ2-7
V: TRBV11-1
CDR3: CASSLSQYSYEQYF

size: -
J: TRBJ2-5
V: TRBV5-4
CDR3: CASSLGAGVETQYF